This T cell receptor beta chain was obtained from a study of cytomegalovirus exposure and HLA in healthy donors. The PCR employed 60 Vbeta primers together with 13 Jbeta primers. TCRdb's table, derived via immunoSEQ multiplex PCR, lists solely in-frame clones and lacks some. The sample totals 50,000 to 75,000 clones; its top ten clones hold over 2%. Germline CDR1 and CDR2: SGDLS and YYNGEE. The CDR3 loop spans 16 amino acids. Trimming stripped 4 bases from V and 4 bases from J, with 20 bases between. This clonotype was sampled from a woman aged 18-29 years in good health and CMV-seronegative. Sequenced material: PBMCs. The chain has TRBV9 and TRBJ2-5; a weak D match, TRBD1 (6 bases). DNA for the CDR3: TGTGCCAGCAGCCGATCTGAGGGCCTAGGGGGAGAGACCCAGTACTTC. Protein: CASSRSEGLGGETQYF.